The 24 T cell receptor beta chains reported below all come from one sample, sequenced in a study of blood T cells in healthy people across ages. Sample-barcoded 5' priming and a J-beta primer mix drove a second PCR of roughly 6 to 12 cycles. TCRdb fed the 5' RACE reads into MiXCR, producing one record per CDR3 protein. Of about 690,000 distinct CDR3 sequences listed, around 41% are singletons. Sequencing used blood. These receptors originate from a man at least 80 years old in good health.

The chain uses TRBV4-3 and TRBJ2-7; D is unclear. CDR1 is LGHNA and CDR2 is YSLEER in the germline V gene. V shed 5 bases and J shed 7 bases, with 21 bases lying between them. There are 15 residues in the CDR3. CDR3: CASSTQSFKTGEQYF. CDR3 DNA sequence: TGCGCCAGCAGCACCCAGTCCTTTAAGACGGGTGAGCAGTACTTC.

The rearrangement uses TRBV27 and TRBJ2-3; D is possibly TRBD2 (5 bases). The CDR3 runs 12 residues. CDR1 MNHEY and CDR2 SMNVEV come from the germline V gene (reference sequence). The V gene lost 7 bases and the J gene lost 6 bases, with 11 bases spanning the gap. CDR3 amino acids: CASNLSGDTQYF. CDR3 in DNA: TGTGCCAGCAATTTGAGCGGTGATACGCAGTATTTT.

This sequence joins TRBV6-5 and TRBJ1-4; D gene uncertain. Germline V CDR1 and CDR2: MNHEY, SVGAGI. With 0 bases removed from V and 5 bases from J, the gap between germline ends came to 10 bases. CDR3 length: 15 residues. The CDR3 DNA is TGTGCCAGCAGTTACTCTAGTGCGCGAAATGAAAAACTGTTTTTT. It translates to CASSYSSARNEKLFF.

The rearrangement uses TRBV4-3 and TRBJ2-5; D possibly corresponds to TRBD1 (6 bases). The CDR3 sequence is 16 residues long. V was trimmed by 0 bases and J by 6 bases, leaving 17 bases between them. Germline CDR1 reads LGHNA; CDR2 reads YSLEER. The CDR3 region is CASSQEGRGAVKTQYF. DNA for the CDR3: TGCGCCAGCAGCCAAGAAGGCAGGGGCGCGGTTAAGACCCAGTACTTC.

A few counts support this clonotype. The rearrangement joins TRBV20-1 to TRBJ2-5; TRBD1 aligns across 8 bases. Trimming removed 3 bases from V and 11 bases from J; junction bases left unmatched: 11. CDR1 is DFQATT and CDR2 is SNEGSKA in the germline V gene (reference sequence). The CDR3 is 13 residues long. Here the CDR3 DNA reads TGCAGTGCTAGGCCCCGGACAGGGTTAGAGCAGTACTTC. This codes for CSARPRTGLEQYF.

This rearrangement joins TRBV7-2 to TRBJ2-6; D is perhaps TRBD1 (6 bases). Germline CDR1 is SGHTA and CDR2 is FQGNSA. This CDR3 is 20 amino acids long. V was cut by 5 bases and J by 0 bases, with 23 bases left in between. In DNA, the CDR3 is TGTGCCAGCAGCGGCCGCCTAAGACAGGTTTTACCCTCTGGGGCCAACGTCCTGACTTTC. This sequence encodes CASSGRLRQVLPSGANVLTF.

This sequence joins TRBV27 and TRBJ2-7, with D tentatively TRBD1 (6 bases). Looked up from germline, CDR1 is MNHEY and CDR2 is SMNVEV (reference sequence). The V end was cut by 4 bases, the J end by 4 bases, with 11 bases between. This CDR3 contains 13 residues. DNA of the CDR3: TGTGCCAGCAGTTACAGGGCGCGGTACGAGCAGTACTTC. Encoded protein: CASSYRARYEQYF.

This clonotype was picked up a small number of times. This sequence joins TRBV4-1 and TRBJ2-5; TRBD1 or TRBD2 may be the D gene (5 bases each). Germline V gene sequence: CDR1 MGHRA, CDR2 YSYEKL. Trimming removed 1 base from V and 1 base from J, with 19 bases in between. This CDR3 comprises 18 residues. CDR3 sequence: CASSQVGGGAGSQETQYF. The CDR3 nucleotides are TGCGCCAGCAGCCAAGTAGGAGGTGGGGCAGGGTCCCAAGAGACCCAGTACTTC.

V usage is TRBV29-1 and J usage is TRBJ1-5, with D hard to call. The CDR3 spans 10 residues. The V and J ends lost 8 bases and 11 bases respectively, with 13 bases between them. Germline V gene data show CDR1 as SQVTM and CDR2 as ANQGSEA. CDR3 nucleotides: TGCAGCTACCTCCCCGCGGCCCAGCATTTT. This sequence encodes CSYLPAAQHF. The complete variable domain, with remaining parts taken from reference TRBV29-1 and TRBJ1-5, reads SAVISQKPSRDICQRGTSLTIQCQVDSQVTMMFWYRQQPGQSLTLIATANQGSEATYESGFVIDKFPISRPNLTFSTLTVSNMSPEDSSIYLCSYLPAAQHFGDGTRLSIL.

The chain uses TRBV20-1 and TRBJ2-7; D gene uncertain. Germline V gene data show CDR1 as DFQATT and CDR2 as SNEGSKA (reference sequence). Trimming took 3 bases from V and 5 from J, leaving 17 bases between them. The CDR3 runs 14 residues. CDR3 protein: CSASSSKTVHEQYF. CDR3 DNA sequence: TGCAGTGCTAGTTCTTCCAAGACTGTCCACGAGCAGTACTTC.

This chain links TRBV9 with TRBJ2-5; D remains ambiguous. With the DNA end fitting TRBJ2-7 better, the J assignment may be wrong. Germline CDR1 SGDLS, CDR2 YYNGEE. The CDR3 extends over 14 amino acids. CDR3 in DNA: TGTGCCAGCAGCGTAGGGGGTTTGGACTACGAGCAGTACTTC. Its protein product is CASSVGGLDYEQYF.

This chain joins TRBV20-1 and TRBJ2-7, with 8 bases fitting TRBD1. Germline V gene lookup returns CDR1 DFQATT and CDR2 SNEGSKA (reference sequence). J lost 2 bases, V lost 2 bases, and 5 bases had no gene match. The CDR3 has 14 residues. The CDR3 DNA sequence: TGCAGTGCTAGACCCCGGACAGGGCCCTACGAGCAGTACTTC. Protein product: CSARPRTGPYEQYF.

This clonotype was found once. The junction departs from germline at one end; a sequencing error may be responsible. The DNA of the CDR3 is TGTGCCAGCAACTTAGGAGGCGTGGCCAGCCAAGAGACCCAGTACTTC. Its translation is CASNLGGVASQETQYF. This chain uses TRBV11-3 with TRBJ2-5; perhaps TRBD2 as D (5 bases). Germline V gives CDR1 SGHNT, CDR2 YENEEA. This CDR3 is built from 16 residues.

Comments on this clonotype: A much larger clonotype is one base distant, so this may be a read error. CDR3 residues: CSARGRGGELFF. The CDR3 region has the DNA TGCAGTGCTAGAGGGCGGGGTGGGGAGCTGTTTTTT. The V gene is TRBV20-1, the J gene TRBJ2-2; a possible D gene is TRBD2 (6 bases). V lost 1 base to trimming and J lost 8 bases, with 8 bases between them. CDR3 length: 12 residues. CDR1 is DFQATT and CDR2 is SNEGSKA in the germline V gene (reference sequence).

The rearrangement joins TRBV20-1 to TRBJ2-3; 12 nucleotides line up with TRBD2. This CDR3 is 16 amino acids long. V was pared by 3 bases and J by 6 bases, with 10 bases of the junction left unmatched. Germline values: CDR1 DFQATT, CDR2 SNEGSKA (reference sequence). This CDR3 is CSARLSSGRARDTQYF. CDR3 DNA sequence: TGCAGTGCTAGGCTCTCTAGCGGGAGGGCAAGGGATACGCAGTATTTT.

This clonotype has only a few counts. The chain has TRBV20-1 and TRBJ2-1, with 16 bases that match TRBD2. The CDR3 length is 16 residues. V lost 3 bases and J lost 3; bases outside the gene matches: 2. Germline V gene data show CDR1 as DFQATT and CDR2 as SNEGSKA (reference sequence). CDR3 DNA: TGCAGTGCTAGCGGGACTAGCGGGAGGGACTACAATGAGCAGTTCTTC. It yields the protein CSASGTSGRDYNEQFF.

There are a few counts of this clonotype. The chain employs TRBV12-3 or TRBV12-4 and TRBJ1-2, with D possibly being TRBD1 (5 bases). V gave up 5 bases and J gave up 5 bases, with 15 bases separating them. The CDR3 extends over 14 amino acids. The CDR3 DNA is TGTGCCAGCAGTGTTGCGGGGGATAATTATGGCTACACCTTC. Its translation is CASSVAGDNYGYTF.

The chain has TRBV6-2 or TRBV6-3 and TRBJ2-4; 8 bases agree with TRBD2. Germline values: CDR1 MNHEY, CDR2 SVGEGT. V shed 6 bases and J 7 bases; nucleotides not matched to a gene: 14. This CDR3 comprises 16 residues. The CDR3 sequence is CASSRYALTGGNIQYF. The CDR3 bases are TGTGCCAGCAGCCGTTACGCACTAACGGGAGGGAACATTCAGTACTTC.

This chain uses TRBV21-1 with TRBJ2-7; TRBD2 is the table's D call, not checked against the DNA. TRBV21-1 is labeled a pseudogene. This CDR3 comprises 16 residues. The CDR3: CASSDRDFNCSYEQYF. Written as DNA, the CDR3 is TGTGCCAGCAGCGATCGGGACTTTAACTGTTCCTACGAGCAGTACTTC.

The V and J genes are TRBV20-1 and TRBJ1-2; the D gene is possibly TRBD1 (6 bases). The length of the CDR3 is 12 residues. Germline V CDR1 and CDR2: DFQATT, SNEGSKA (reference sequence). CDR3 bases: TGCCGCGGGAGGGGACATGACTATGGCTACACCTTC. As protein: CRGRGHDYGYTF.

This chain's CDR3 is CASSVGLAGLIETQYF. In DNA form, the CDR3 reads TGTGCCAGCAGCGTAGGACTAGCGGGACTTATTGAGACGCAGTATTTT. This chain joins TRBV9 and TRBJ2-3; 11 bases are shared with TRBD2. V trimming: 0 bases; J trimming: 9 bases; junction bases outside the gene matches: 9. There are 16 residues in the CDR3. CDR1 and CDR2 (germline): SGDLS, YYNGEE.

This clonotype has a handful of counts. The V gene is TRBV13, the J gene TRBJ1-4, with D hard to call. Germline loops: CDR1 PRHDT, CDR2 FYEKMQ (reference sequence). V was trimmed by 3 bases and J by 8 bases, leaving 13 bases between them. This CDR3 comprises 14 residues. The DNA of the CDR3 is TGTGCCAGCAGCTTCCGGGTCTTGGGGGAAAAACTGTTTTTT. It yields the protein CASSFRVLGEKLFF.

This clonotype has a handful of counts. V and J are TRBV20-1 and TRBJ2-1; D unresolved. This CDR3 region has 14 residues. Germline V gene lookup returns CDR1 DFQATT and CDR2 SNEGSKA (reference sequence). V was trimmed by 6 bases and J by 0 bases, leaving 12 bases between them. CDR3: CSAEWDSSYNEQFF. The CDR3 nucleotides are TGCAGTGCCGAATGGGATAGCTCCTACAATGAGCAGTTCTTC.

The rearrangement links TRBV28 to TRBJ2-7; no clear D gene. The CDR3 sequence is 14 residues long. CDR1 is MDHEN and CDR2 is SYDVKM in the germline V gene. V was pared by 6 bases and J by 0 bases, with 12 bases between. CDR3: CASSPPPFSYEQYF. The CDR3 bases are TGTGCCAGCAGCCCCCCCCCGTTCTCCTACGAGCAGTACTTC.